This T cell receptor beta chain was identified during a study of blood T cell repertoires in COVID-19. Study-level background: The origin of the acute and convalescent COVID-19 samples was the United States, Italy and Spain.

Original handling: Counts of nucleated cells, estimated from reference gene primer amplification, were obtained. Profiling relied on immunoSEQ multiplex PCR, and the TCRdb table lists in-frame clones only, not all of them. V, J and clone size reflect that table, while D and trimming were determined from the DNA. This sample has over 250,000 clones; around nine tenths occur once, and the top ten carry more than 1.5%. The CDR3 contains 14 residues. Germline V gives CDR1 SNHLY, CDR2 FYNNEI. The junction had 9 bases not matched to a gene; V was cut back by 10 bases and J by 3 bases. The age range of participants was about 18 to 100 years, with residence in under 30 US areas. The study assigned cohorts using participant-reported clinical history.

This clonotype originated in a woman aged 60-70 years who had recovered from COVID-19. V usage is TRBV2 and J usage is TRBJ1-3; 7 bases are a match to TRBD1. The sequencing sample was made of PBMCs or T cells enriched from blood (not recorded which). The CDR3 DNA sequence: TGTGCCACTACGACAGGGATCGATGGAAACACCATATATTTT. Its protein is CATTTGIDGNTIYF.